This record covers a single T cell receptor beta chain. Recruits, aged roughly 18 to 90 years, lived in 24 US areas. These data belong to a study of blood T cell repertoires in COVID-19. The table came from immunoSEQ multiplex PCR; TCRdb's copy has only in-frame clones and leaves some out. The table shows around 190,000 clones, with about 85% occurring only once. This TCR was sampled from a woman aged 40 to 49 in a cohort exposed to, infected with or recovered from COVID-19 (not recorded which). The sample taken for sequencing was PBMCs or T cells enriched from blood (not recorded which).

The CDR3 loop is CASSPRTSGGTNTGELFF. In DNA form, the CDR3 reads TGTGCCAGCTCACCAAGGACTAGCGGGGGCACGAACACCGGGGAGCTGTTTTTT. The genes are TRBV18 and TRBJ2-2; 13 bases map to TRBD2. CDR3 length: 18 amino acids. Germline-derived CDR1 and CDR2 are KGHSH and LQKENI. V lost 2 bases and J lost 0; bases outside the gene matches: 3.